This TCR beta chain emerged from a study of T cells in Graves' hyperthyroidism and ophthalmopathy. It was RNA transcripts that yielded the amplified TCR beta CDR3 regions. HTBI primers were employed in a first-round RT-PCR of the TCR CDR3. Each CDR3 protein gets one entry after TCRdb re-called the multiplex PCR reads with MiXCR. The table lists hundreds of thousands of distinct CDR3 sequences, 35% to 55% of them singletons. The V end lost 9 bases, the J end lost 9 bases, and 18 bases lay between the germline ends. In germline, CDR1 is ENHRY, CDR2 SYGVKD. CDR3 length: 14 amino acids. The receptor was derived from a woman aged 18-30 years with Graves' hyperthyroidism. The chain joins TRBV10-3 to TRBJ1-6; D is uncertain. The sequencing input was peripheral blood or thyroid tissue (not recorded which). In DNA form, the CDR3 reads TGTGCCATTGATCGGTCCGGATTAGGTTCACCCCTCCACTTT. This translates into CAIDRSGLGSPLHF.